These T cell receptor beta chains were read from a single sample in a study of CD8+CD57+ T cells in acquired aplastic anemia. TCRdb independently ran MiXCR on the reads; one entry per CDR3 protein. The sample consists of about 160,000 distinct CDR3 sequences, roughly 48% of them appearing once. The sequenced material came from sorted CD4+, CD8+, or CD8+CD57+ T cells (not recorded which) from PBMCs. These receptors were taken from a human donor in good health. The conserved cysteine and the conserved F or W are not part of the CDR3 here.

V gene	CDR3 length	J gene	CDR3 protein
TRBV25-1	10	TRBJ1-5	ASSVDYQPQH
TRBV2	13	TRBJ2-3	ASTYGRGRTDTQY
TRBV29-1	12	TRBJ2-1	SVVGTGRLNEQF
TRBV19	13	TRBJ1-2	ASTPGGGGNYGYT
TRBV6-5	14	TRBJ1-6	ASSYRGNRGSSPLH
TRBV7-2	11	TRBJ2-3	ASSQGATDTQY
TRBV10-3	10	TRBJ1-1	AIRPEGGEAF
TRBV2	13	TRBJ2-7	ASSGSGLAGAEQY
TRBV2	12	TRBJ1-1	ASSRQGRNTEAF
TRBV20-1	8	TRBJ2-4	SASPDIQY
TRBV20-1	12	TRBJ2-3	SAKLAGVQDTQY
TRBV7-2	12	TRBJ2-7	ASSLDWVSYEQY
TRBV7-9	12	TRBJ2-3	ASTSGGGTDTQY
TRBV7-6	14	TRBJ2-7	ASSLEGTGGRDEQY
TRBV10-2	14	TRBJ1-5	ASSDGGLGSNQPQH
TRBV28	9	TRBJ2-7	ASSRTYEQY
TRBV7-2	11	TRBJ2-5	ASSLEGGETQY
TRBV10-3	14	TRBJ2-1	AIRVGASGSANEQF
TRBV19	14	TRBJ1-4	ASNSLGRATNEKLF
TRBV19	12	TRBJ1-1	ASQAGLGNTEAF
TRBV24-1	12	TRBJ1-2	ATSDGTGLYGYT
TRBV20-1	11	TRBJ2-1	SAEHQGSREQF
TRBV6-2/TRBV6-3	10	TRBJ1-1	ASSYRNTEAF
TRBV5-4	11	TRBJ1-2	ASSTDGNYGYT
TRBV9	12	TRBJ2-5	ASSSEGVRETQY
TRBV7-2	12	TRBJ2-3	ASSDRTYPDTQY
TRBV7-3	17	TRBJ2-7	ASSLMRGGALGGSYEQY
TRBV2	11	TRBJ1-2	ASSPDKIYGYT
TRBV7-8	13	TRBJ2-3	ASSPVDALLDTQY
TRBV7-3	11	TRBJ2-7	ASSLTGSVEQY
TRBV29-1	11	TRBJ2-7	SARDRSVVEQY
TRBV7-2	11	TRBJ1-1	ASNSDRNTEAF
TRBV20-1	10	TRBJ1-1	SARVGSTEAF
TRBV19	11	TRBJ2-7	ASSRGQGIEQY
TRBV7-9	11	TRBJ1-1	ASSRDRETEAF
TRBV7-3	11	TRBJ2-2	ASSPPETGELF
TRBV14	11	TRBJ2-7	ASSQERYYEQY
TRBV7-9	12	TRBJ1-1	ASSKYHTNTEAF
TRBV7-8	13	TRBJ2-5	ASSLLGSEQETQY
TRBV4-1	12	TRBJ1-1	ASSQGQGLTEAF
TRBV6-2/TRBV6-3	14	TRBJ1-1	ASSYSGTGNGEKAF
TRBV19	13	TRBJ2-7	ASSIGTQGTYEQY